This TCR beta chain was obtained from a study of T-cell memory formation after mild COVID-19. Study overall: The study found TCR clusters largely donor specific.

Notes on the study in general: Of the contracting clones, CD4+ ones lay mainly in CM and EM, and CD8+ ones in EMRA. Memory cells collected pre-infection included some clones that later responded, suggesting cross-reactive memory joined.

The CDR3 loop spans 14 amino acids. Germline V gene lookup returns CDR1 LGHDT and CDR2 YNNKEL (reference sequence). Between the trimmed V and J ends, which lost 5 bases and 4 bases, there was a span of 14 bases. Sample barcodes and UMIs were carried by the TCR alpha and TCR beta cDNA libraries that 5'RACE generated with constant-segment primers. Each CDR3 protein is one row after TCRdb ran MiXCR on the 5' RACE reads. Of about 340,000 distinct CDR3 sequences in the sample, 10% to 15% were seen once. Worth noting for this clonotype: Antigen unknown.

Sequencing used PBMCs or a T cell subset sorted from them (not recorded which). This TCR came from a man younger than 35 who had mild COVID-19 (a few samples of this study predate the infection). Cell type and time point are not known. The chain carries TRBV3-1 and TRBJ1-2; possible D gene TRBD1, 6 bases. DNA of the CDR3: TGTGCCAGCAGCATTCCAGGGGCTGGCTATGGCTACACCTTC. Amino acids: CASSIPGAGYGYTF.